This is a list of T cell receptor beta chains from one sample in a study of T cells in Graves' hyperthyroidism and ophthalmopathy. TCRdb passed the multiplex PCR reads through MiXCR, listing each CDR3 protein once. The sample holds more than 650,000 distinct CDR3 sequences; less than 15% are singletons and the top ten take roughly 10%. Sequencing was performed on blood. These receptors all come from a woman aged 18-30 years with Graves' hyperthyroidism. Both conserved end residues are trimmed from each CDR3. The size of a clone is reported for some rows only, either as once, few or many, or as a class for expanded clones.

size | V | CDR3
- | TRBV5-5 | ASSLRRQGGYEQY
few | TRBV27 | ASSPIPDIPPPYRTSSYNSPLH
- | TRBV9 | ASSVPTGDNEQF
few | TRBV10-3 | AISAPGRTEQF
- | TRBV27 | ASKQSGSTDTQY
many | TRBV30 | AWSQGSTNEKLF
- | TRBV6-5 | ASSYYSDFSNQPQH
- | TRBV6-1 | ASSERLAGAVADTQY
- | TRBV30 | AWSVRSISNAEAF
- | TRBV7-9 | ASSSFGGPRSGANVLT
many | TRBV6-1 | ASTPGDNQPQH
many | TRBV2 | ASSSRGRFGNQPQH
few | TRBV10-1 | ASLQLQGPMGNTEAF
many | TRBV20-1 | SAQIRNEQF
many | TRBV7-2 | ASRKSGQGGETQY
few | TRBV6-1 | ASSDGTRGEKLF
- | TRBV4-1 | ASSFRGAPRGGDTEAF
many | TRBV27 | ASSGLAGANEQF
- | TRBV19 | ASSHFDPRDTQY
- | TRBV29-1 | SVDRRGGDTDTQY
many | TRBV7-3 | ASSLTGTGEGYT
few | TRBV27 | AGSLSYLNTEAF
many | TRBV7-3 | ASSLSPSRLGNEQF
few | TRBV3-1 | ASTFGAGHYEQY
few | TRBV7-2 | ASSRLGAGRETQY
few | TRBV9 | ASSLGTRLAREGETQY
- | TRBV6-2/TRBV6-3 | ASRQGTAPTYEQY
- | TRBV2 | ASRADSAGYEQF
- | TRBV7-9 | ASSGWTGGDGEKLF
- | TRBV7-2 | ASSTRTSGGETQY
- | TRBV4-3 | ASSQGTVNYEQY
- | TRBV3-1 | ASSPPRWGRGTSGVSYEQY
many | TRBV7-2 | ASSLGLRSYEQY
many | TRBV11-2 | ASSSIGTGNGYGYT
few | TRBV6-1 | ASSTAGDPSNTEAF
many | TRBV10-1 | ASSLLGLAGAYYEQY
many | TRBV5-6 | ASSLERRAEQY
- | TRBV15 | ATSRVVNYNEQF
many | TRBV12-3/TRBV12-4 | ASSPIRGTGTEQF
many | TRBV28 | ASRPGGQAALNEQF
many | TRBV6-2/TRBV6-3 | ASSSAGTRRHEQY
- | TRBV19 | ASSTQDSPSGANVLT
- | TRBV6-1 | ASSYESSYNEQF
few | TRBV20-1 | SARDQGRSSRIQRGEQY
many | TRBV30 | AWTPQGERLDTQY
many | TRBV28 | ASTLDRVGNTEAF
many | TRBV6-1 | ASTSYRNEQF
few | TRBV4-3 | ASSRLPLYNEQF
- | TRBV9 | PGKASSAYEQY
many | TRBV5-1 | ASSLEGQGGYEQY
few | TRBV3-1 | ASSPRGEDTQY
many | TRBV2 | ASLPPGTGMDEQY
- | TRBV27 | ASSRKSRDYNQPQH
- | TRBV10-2 | ASSGLAGERGQF
many | TRBV6-1 | ASRSRIYEQY
many | TRBV28 | ASSYPIRGSEQY